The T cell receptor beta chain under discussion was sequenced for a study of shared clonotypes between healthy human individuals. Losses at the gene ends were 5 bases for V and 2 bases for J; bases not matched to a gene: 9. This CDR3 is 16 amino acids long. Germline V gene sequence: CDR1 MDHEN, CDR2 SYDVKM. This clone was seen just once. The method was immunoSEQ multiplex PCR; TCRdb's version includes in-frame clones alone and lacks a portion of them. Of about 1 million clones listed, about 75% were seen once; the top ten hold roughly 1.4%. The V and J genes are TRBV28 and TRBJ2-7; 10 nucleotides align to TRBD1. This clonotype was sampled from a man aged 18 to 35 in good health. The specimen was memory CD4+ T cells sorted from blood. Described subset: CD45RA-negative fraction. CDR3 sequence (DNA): TGTGCCAGCAGTCCGCACTCCGGGACAGGGGCCTACGAGCAGTACTTC. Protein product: CASSPHSGTGAYEQYF.